This T cell receptor (beta chain) was observed in a study of blood T cell repertoires in COVID-19 (dated by TCRdb to the early 2020s). Regarding the complete study: Collaborator samples came from the United States, Italy and Spain and covered acute and convalescent phases of COVID-19. HLA class I and class II types, where available, came from metadata supplied by the sample provider rather than from assay-based typing. The material from the prospective study consisted of cDNA or gDNA derived from T cells, B-cell-depleted T cells, or PBMCs. Nearly every sample came with metadata listing a de-identified subject ID, COVID-19 status, age in years and sex. Deeply sampled blood TCRbeta repertoires from subjects exposed to, actively infected with, or recovered from COVID-19 were included in the dataset. A freely available public database, intended as a resource for researchers studying the immune response to SARS-CoV-2, is where the repertoires were released. The samples were drawn from the first 160 participants of the ongoing ImmuneRACE study and from under 1,500 subjects provided by 6 global collaborators. Summary of the overall study and its limitations: How much clinical and demographic metadata was included differed by source and by participant, and the metadata was provided uncurated.

At one collaborating source in Seattle, patients were enrolled during active infection and were followed longitudinally through the course of disease. Whole blood was collected in K2EDTA tubes by collaborating institutions according to the institutions' own protocols. Collaborator samples were shipped for TCRbeta analysis as frozen whole blood, isolated PBMCs, or DNA extracted from either sample type. The immunoSEQ Assay, a bias-controlled multiplex PCR, was used to amplify TCRbeta CDR3 regions from genomic DNA. Under the source paper's analysis protocol: The number of nucleated cells in each sample was estimated from the amplification of reference gene primers within the assay. To quantify the absolute abundance of each unique TCRbeta CDR3 rearrangement, sequence reads were collapsed and filtered. For each sample, productive Simpson clonality was calculated as the square root of Simpson's diversity index over productive rearrangements. TCRdb took over this immuneACCESS table, retaining in-frame rearrangements with V and J assigned. Such tables are incomplete; in checked studies, under half of the missing clones stem from an unresolved V gene, and the remainder is unexplained. V and J calls and clone size are copied from that table; D and trimming were computed from the DNA. Here the sample has fewer than 250,000 clones; about 93% occur a single time. The top ten clonotypes cover around 0.9% of the sample.

The CDR3 spans 17 residues, from the cysteine through the phenylalanine. Kept here is only the CDR3 DNA, which spans 51 bases and is read in frame from base 1. Via the germline V gene (reference sequence), CDR1 is LNHDA and CDR2 SQIVND. V lost 4 bases and J lost 9 bases, and the count of bases not matched to a germline gene is 11. For this clone: It lacks a known antigen. The record has no base qualities; no much larger clone is one base away.

The chain is assembled from TRBV19 and TRBJ2-1, and 14 junctional nucleotides match TRBD2. The sample was peripheral blood. This TCR came from a man younger than 40 with COVID-19, enrolled during active disease. In nucleotides, the sequence is TGTGCCAGTAGTAGAAGACTAGCGGGGGGGCGGCACGGTGAGCAGTTCTTC. This is translated as CASSRRLAGGRHGEQFF. The CDR3 plus the reference TRBV19 and TRBJ2-1 genes for the other parts give the full variable domain: DGGITQSPKYLFRKEGQNVTLSCEQNLNHDAMYWYRQDPGQGLRLIYYSQIVNDFQKGDIAEGYSVSREKKESFPLTVTSAQKNPTAFYLCASSRRLAGGRHGEQFFGPGTRLTVL.